This T cell receptor beta chain was recorded in a study of cytomegalovirus exposure and HLA in healthy donors (dated by TCRdb to the late 2010s). The study in broad terms: In an earlier analysis of several hundred of the donors, approximately 300 Gb of sequence data and about 110 million unique TCR beta sequences from about 190 million T cells were reported. An early release covering just under 650 HLA-typed donors comprised 250 to 350 gigabases of sequencing data and approximately 80 million unique TCR sequences. Of the roughly 410 genotyped donors, 81% were placed in the genetic ancestry cluster associated with self-reported Caucasian donors. The study aimed to test whether signatures of past pathogen exposure could be identified by cataloging public T cell receptors. Using immunosequencing, the study profiled T cell repertoires from 500 to 800 subjects and related those repertoires to cytomegalovirus serostatus. In addition to the first cohort of 666 subjects, a separate validation cohort of under 150 different subjects was used. To predict cytomegalovirus infection status, the study brought together high-throughput TCR immunosequencing, statistical association of individual TCRs with disease status, and machine learning. In a later analysis, previously published TCR beta repertoires from 550 to 700 donors were re-analyzed and high-resolution HLA genotyping was added so that TCR occurrence patterns could be studied. The later analysis used no new phenotypic data to find candidate immune exposures, relying instead on TCR beta sequences and their occurrence across donors. In an earlier analysis of roughly 600 of the donors, high-throughput TCR beta sequencing was used to judge whether each TCR beta V gene segment behaved as functional or pseudogenic. Donor age, sex, ethnicity and CMV serostatus were compiled together with the repertoire data. A later genetic analysis used genome-wide SNP genotypes for about 65% of the 666 donors, treating that subset as a discovery cohort. All discovery cohort repertoires had been generated using a single sequencing platform. HLA typing covered class I and class II loci at four-digit resolution. The number of donors typed differed by locus, with about 629-640 for A, B, C, DRB1 and DQB1, 522 for DQA1, 606 for DPA1, and roughly 450 for DPB1. Roughly 5 DR-DQ haplotypes were treated as single units for association and clustering because of strong linkage in the cohort. Among under 450 genotyped donors of the cohort, an average of around 240,000 unique TCR beta nucleotide sequences were sequenced per donor, roughly a sixth of them non-productive. General conclusions and limits of the study: The authors suggested that the approach could potentially be generalized to other disease states and immunological phenotypes. In a later genetic analysis, a missense DCLRE1C variant was associated with V-gene and J-gene trimming of TCR beta chains, and the association was replicated in an independent cohort. Most CMV-associated TCR beta chains appeared to be HLA-restricted in a later analysis, and the HLA associations seemed to be driven largely by CMV exposure. A cluster of highly shared sequence variants was judged likely to be a technical artifact of the sequencing pipeline. When HLA alleles, especially DR and DQ, strongly co-occurred, TCR associations were difficult to assign to individual alleles. At a false discovery rate of 0.05, a later analysis linked under 20,000 TCR beta sequences to specific HLA alleles. The only immune exposure information available for the cohort was CMV serostatus. The classifier was reported to diagnose cytomegalovirus status with high specificity and sensitivity in both the original and validation cohorts. The presence/absence analyses assumed that sequencing depth was roughly uniform across donors, and that assumption may not be true. Several of the top co-occurrence clusters appeared to be linked to parvovirus B19, influenza, CMV and Epstein-Barr virus, according to a later analysis. A few of the identified cytomegalovirus-associated TCR beta chains were confirmed in vitro to be specific for cytomegalovirus antigens. Most TCR sequences were seen in very few donors, while some public TCRs were found in many individuals. In a later analysis, the rate of TCR association differed among HLA loci, with DRB1 alleles having the most associated TCRs and HLA-C alleles having the fewest. According to a later genetic analysis, donors in an Asian-associated ancestry cluster had fewer N-insertions in productive TCRs than the roughly 700-donor mean. Because counts were too low, around 17 rarely observed V segments, including chromosome 9 orphons, were left out of the earlier analysis of several hundred of the donors. In an earlier analysis of over 550 of the donors, most TCR beta V segments were observed in productive rearrangements about 87% or about 30% of the time, broadly matching IMGT annotations. A total of 164 TCR beta chains were listed by the study as associated with cytomegalovirus. Because HLA typing was missing for some donors at each locus, association tests included only the typed subset. Because the 87-base-pair reads could not distinguish some IMGT-functional V segments, including TRBV6-2 and TRBV6-3, those segments were excluded. A further reported finding was that TCR beta sequences accurately predicted the HLA-A and HLA-B alleles for most subjects in the first cohort. Linkage disequilibrium might explain the correlated functional status among segregating V segments, but an unknown experimental factor could not be ruled out. This cohort had only TCR beta chains sequenced, and the lack of alpha or paired-chain data limited which features could be detected. In a later analysis, HLA-associated TCR beta chains were found to be more clonally expanded and to have lower generation probabilities than equally common non-associated chains.

The cohort consisted of approximately 670 healthy bone marrow donors. Cohort members were all nominally healthy when sampled, although unrecorded immune exposures were likely present. The donor tested CMV seronegative and was one of the 352 seronegative cohort members. Each donor provided a peripheral blood sample, and peripheral blood mononuclear cells were used for TCR beta sequencing. Genomic DNA extraction from the blood cell samples was performed with the Qiagen DNeasy Blood Extraction Kit. From the cysteine through the phenylalanine, the CDR3 covers 16 amino acids. The only DNA kept is the CDR3, 48 bases in frame from the first base. The germline V gene encodes CDR1 SGHDT and CDR2 YYEEEE. The germline V end is reduced by 0 bases and the J end by 2 bases; junction bases left unmatched: 4. Receptors were amplified or captured by the immunoSEQ multiplex PCR assay. For the multiplex PCR, a mixture combining 60 forward primers for TCR Vbeta segments and 13 reverse primers for TCR Jbeta segments was used. A multiplex PCR assay on genomic DNA amplified the CDR3 region of rearranged TCR beta genes. The amplified TCR beta libraries were sequenced on the Illumina HiSeq System as 87-base-pair reads. Processing in the source paper ran as follows. In a later analysis, 80 million or so unique TCR beta chains were counted across the 500 to 700 repertoires, and approximately 9.9 million of these chains were shared by at least two donors. To remove PCR and sequencing errors, raw reads were error-corrected and collapsed into unique sequences using a nearest-neighbor algorithm that merged closely related sequences. To assign V, D and J gene segments, CDR3 sequences were aligned to IMGT reference sequences. Each retained sequence needed at least a six-nucleotide match to both a V gene segment and a J gene segment. A rearrangement was called productive if the CDR3 had no stop codons and remained in frame with V and J, and every other rearrangement was called non-productive. Following IMGT convention, CDR3 was defined as the stretch from the second conserved V-encoded cysteine up to the conserved J-encoded phenylalanine. The earlier analysis of approximately 590 of the donors excluded any sequence lacking an unambiguous match to a single V gene segment. In an earlier analysis of about 590 of the donors, a V segment was called functional when productive rearrangements were above 56.7%, and segregating when the standard deviation between donors exceeded 5%. A statistical classification framework was built for diagnosing cytomegalovirus status from the catalog of TCR beta chain sequences. V and J gene assignment, in a later analysis, came from comparing TCR nucleotide sequences with IMGT/GENE-DB human TR gene sequences. Using the TCRdist pipeline, a later analysis assigned CDR3 sequences along with most-parsimonious VDJ recombination scenarios. In a later analysis, every TCR beta chain was defined by the combination of its CDR3 amino acid sequence and its V-gene family, and reads without a unique V-gene family were dropped. In a later analysis, 450 to 600 highly shared, low-generation-probability nucleotide sequences were removed to address suspected cross-contamination and a sequencing artifact. In a later analysis, a clonal expansion index was calculated for each public chain from normalized within-repertoire ranks of inferred template counts. In a later analysis, generation probabilities were computed with a VDJ recombination model fitted to out-of-frame rearrangements, and the resulting probabilities were checked against IGoR. A later analysis scored TCR-TCR, TCR-HLA and TCR-CMV co-occurrence with hypergeometric tests, applying a repertoire-size bias correction to TCR pairs. In a later analysis, false discovery rates were estimated by permuting HLA or CMV assignments 20 times. In a later analysis, co-occurring TCRs were grouped with DBSCAN, and TCRdist sequence similarity was added when clustering was performed within HLA-allele-positive subsets. Repertoires with fewer than 30,000 or more than 120,000 public chains were left out of co-occurrence clustering, as were five repertoires with anomalous nucleotide sharing. TCRdb retrieved this table from immuneACCESS and kept in-frame rearrangements only. Not all clones are present; in checked studies, unresolved V genes account for under half, and no reason is known for the remainder. V and J calls plus clone size are reproduced from that table; the DNA served to infer D and trimming. The sample has under 200,000 clones on record, around 77% of them singletons. The ten largest clones capture more than 1.2% of the sample.

Note on this clone: No antigen is known for it. No qualities accompany the bases; no much larger clone lies one base away.

The sequence derives from a man between 60 and 75 years old in good health and CMV-seronegative. Sample: PBMCs. Recombination connected TRBV5-6 to TRBJ2-3; 9 nucleotides in the junction match TRBD2. Here the CDR3 is given as CASSLELAGITDTQYF. The nucleotides read TGTGCCAGCAGCTTGGAACTAGCGGGTATCACAGATACGCAGTATTTT.